Listed below are T cell receptor beta chains from one sample, sequenced in a study of beta chain features in type 1 diabetes. The assay was immunoSEQ multiplex PCR, and TCRdb's table has in-frame clones only and misses some. The data hold fewer than 900,000 clones, with about a sixth observed a single time. Sequencing was carried out using naive CD4+ T cells from blood. The receptors stem from a woman aged 18-29 years in good health. The CDR3 runs from the conserved cysteine through the conserved F or W. The D gene is left open where the match is weak. Some rows mark clone size as missing; the rest say once, few, many or name a class of expanded clone.

D gene: NA
clone size: NA
J gene: TRBJ1-1
V gene: TRBV18
CDR3 DNA: TGTGCCAGCTCACCACAGAAGAACACTGAAGCTTTCTTT
CDR3 protein: CASSPQKNTEAFF

D gene: NA
clone size: NA
J gene: TRBJ2-7
V gene: TRBV7-2
CDR3 DNA: TGTGCCAGCAGCCCCCGGGGAGCCGTACTAGAGCAGTACTTC
CDR3 protein: CASSPRGAVLEQYF

D gene: NA
clone size: NA
J gene: TRBJ2-1
V gene: TRBV7-6
CDR3 DNA: TGTGCCAGCAGCCCTTCGAATAACAATGAGCAGTTCTTC
CDR3 protein: CASSPSNNNEQFF

D gene: TRBD1
clone size: NA
J gene: TRBJ1-4
V gene: TRBV7-9
CDR3 DNA: TGTGCCAGCAGCCAAGGAGGGGGCCATGAAAAACTGTTTTTT
CDR3 protein: CASSQGGGHEKLFF

D gene: TRBD1
clone size: few
J gene: TRBJ1-5
V gene: TRBV27
CDR3 DNA: TGTGCCAGCAGCGAGGGACAGGGCAATCAGCCCCAGCATTTT
CDR3 protein: CASSEGQGNQPQHF

D gene: NA
clone size: NA
J gene: TRBJ2-7
V gene: TRBV18
CDR3 DNA: TGTGCCAGCTCACCACAAGGTCAGGGCTACGAGCAGTACTTC
CDR3 protein: CASSPQGQGYEQYF

D gene: TRBD1
clone size: few
J gene: TRBJ1-5
V gene: TRBV27
CDR3 DNA: TGTGCCAGCAGTTTACGACAGGGTCATCAGCCCCAGCATTTT
CDR3 protein: CASSLRQGHQPQHF

D gene: NA
clone size: NA
J gene: TRBJ2-2
V gene: TRBV5-1
CDR3 DNA: TGCGCCAGCAGCTTGGATACTAGTAAGACCGGGGAGCTGTTTTTT
CDR3 protein: CASSLDTSKTGELFF

D gene: TRBD1
clone size: NA
J gene: TRBJ1-3
V gene: TRBV29-1
CDR3 DNA: TGCAGCGTTGAATGGGGACAGGACTCTGGAAACACCATATATTTT
CDR3 protein: CSVEWGQDSGNTIYF

D gene: NA
clone size: NA
J gene: TRBJ1-2
V gene: TRBV14
CDR3 DNA: TGTGCCAGCAGCCTCATCACGGGGGTGAAGGGGTCCGGGAACTTTGGCTACACCTTC
CDR3 protein: CASSLITGVKGSGNFGYTF

D gene: NA
clone size: few
J gene: TRBJ1-2
V gene: TRBV6-5
CDR3 DNA: TGTGCCAGCAGTTACTCGATTCCTAGCTATGGCTACACCTTC
CDR3 protein: CASSYSIPSYGYTF

D gene: NA
clone size: few
J gene: TRBJ2-3
V gene: TRBV7-2
CDR3 DNA: TGTGCCAGCAGCTTATCGGCTAGCACAGATACGCAGTATTTT
CDR3 protein: CASSLSASTDTQYF